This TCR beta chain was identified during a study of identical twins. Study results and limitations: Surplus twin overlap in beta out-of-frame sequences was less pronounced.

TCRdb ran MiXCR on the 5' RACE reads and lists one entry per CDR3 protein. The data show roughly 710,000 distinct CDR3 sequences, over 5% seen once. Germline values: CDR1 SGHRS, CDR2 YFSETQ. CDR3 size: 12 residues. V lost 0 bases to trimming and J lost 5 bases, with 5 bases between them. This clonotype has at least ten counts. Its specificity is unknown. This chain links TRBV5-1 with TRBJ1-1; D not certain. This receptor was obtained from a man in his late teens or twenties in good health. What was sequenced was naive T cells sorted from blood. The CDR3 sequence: CASSLDGTEAFF. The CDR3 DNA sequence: TGCGCCAGCAGCTTGGACGGGACTGAAGCTTTCTTT. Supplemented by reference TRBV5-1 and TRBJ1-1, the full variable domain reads KAGVTQTPRYLIKTRGQQVTLSCSPISGHRSVSWYQQTPGQGLQFLFEYFSETQRNKGNFPGRFSGRQFSNSRSEMNVSTLELGDSALYLCASSLDGTEAFFGQGTRLTVV.